This T cell receptor (beta chain) was captured by sequencing in a study of blood T cell repertoires in COVID-19. About the research overall: Italy, Spain and the United States were the sources of the convalescent and acute COVID-19 samples.

Trimming at V came to 5 bases and at J to 4 bases, leaving 8 bases not matched to a gene. The CDR3 runs to 14 residues. Germline V gives CDR1 SGHRS, CDR2 YFSETQ. This table comes from immunoSEQ multiplex PCR, and its TCRdb copy is limited to in-frame clones, with some not included. The table records some 150,000 clones, 81% of them present only once. This TCR came from a woman aged 60-75 years with active or convalescent COVID-19. The specimen was peripheral blood. The chain joins TRBV5-1 to TRBJ2-5; 7 bases line up with TRBD1. CDR3 loop: CASRAQGLAETQYF. The DNA for the CDR3 is TGCGCCAGCAGGGCACAGGGGCTAGCAGAGACCCAGTACTTC.